The 32 T cell receptor beta chains listed next were all sequenced from one sample in a study of beta chain features in type 1 diabetes. cDNA synthesis used the whole RNA isolate, giving expressed TCRB sequences. Clones were read by immunoSEQ multiplex PCR, and TCRdb kept only the in-frame ones, dropping some. The sample has fewer than 350,000 clones, less than 20% seen once. Sequenced input: naive CD4+ T cells from blood. These receptors all stem from a woman under 30 in good health.

This clone has more than one count but fewer than ten. The chain is built from TRBV30 and TRBJ1-1; tentative D call: TRBD1 (6 bases). This CDR3 has 17 residues. In germline, CDR1 is GTSNPN, CDR2 SVGIG (reference sequence). V lost 0 bases and J lost 6, with 23 bases in between. The CDR3 reads CAWSVWYGGASHAEAFF. Here the CDR3 DNA reads TGTGCCTGGAGTGTGTGGTATGGGGGCGCGAGTCACGCTGAAGCTTTCTTT.

As to this clone: This sample includes further DNA sequences coding for the same CDR3. DNA of the CDR3: TGTGCCAGCAGCCCCGACAGAGACTCCTACGAGCAGTACTTC. It encodes CASSPDRDSYEQYF. The V and J genes are TRBV7-9 and TRBJ2-7; tentatively, D is TRBD1 (5 bases). The V end lost 5 bases, the J end lost 0 bases, and 11 bases lay between the germline ends. Germline values: CDR1 SEHNR, CDR2 FQNEAQ (reference sequence). This CDR3 spans 14 amino acids.

J is TRBJ2-3 and V is TRBV29-1; tentatively, D is TRBD1 (5 bases). Trimming cost V 2 bases and J 14 bases, with 14 bases left between them. CDR3 length: 11 residues. From germline, CDR1 is SQVTM and CDR2 ANQGSEA. The CDR3 here is CSVESGQQAYF. The CDR3 DNA sequence: TGCAGCGTTGAATCAGGCCAACAGGCGTATTTT.

Only a few counts were recorded for this clone. The V and J genes are TRBV5-6 and TRBJ2-3; 8 bases line up with TRBD2. Unmatched junction bases numbered 9, after V lost 4 bases and J lost 5 bases. Per the germline V gene, CDR1 is SGHDT and CDR2 is YYEEEE. This CDR3 has 15 amino acids. The CDR3 reads CASSAPGLGVDTQYF. CDR3 DNA sequence: TGTGCCAGCAGCGCGCCGGGACTAGGGGTAGATACGCAGTATTTT. Full variable domain (rest looked up from reference TRBV5-6 and TRBJ2-3): DAGVTQSPTHLIKTRGQQVTLRCSPKSGHDTVSWYQQALGQGPQFIFQYYEEEERQRGNFPDRFSGHQFPNYSSELNVNALLLGDSALYLCASSAPGLGVDTQYFGPGTRLTVL.

The chain employs TRBV29-1 and TRBJ2-1; TRBD2 matches 9 bases. The germline CDR1 and CDR2 sequences are SQVTM and ANQGSEA. The length of the CDR3 is 14 residues. The trim removed 4 bases at V and 9 bases at J, leaving 10 bases unmatched. CDR3 loop: CSVGPGGRAAEQFF. In DNA form, the CDR3 reads TGCAGCGTTGGGCCTGGCGGGAGGGCCGCTGAGCAGTTCTTC.

This clone was seen only a few times. V is TRBV5-5 and J is TRBJ2-1, with a possible D match to TRBD2 (5 bases). The germline V and J ends were trimmed by 4 bases and 0 bases, with 14 bases remaining between them. Germline CDR1 reads SGHKS; CDR2 reads YYEKEE (reference sequence). The CDR3 is 16 amino acids. The CDR3 is CASSPHAAVSYNEQFF. As DNA, the CDR3 is TGTGCCAGCAGCCCGCACGCAGCGGTCTCCTACAATGAGCAGTTCTTC.

This clone came up a few times. The chain recombines TRBV4-1 with TRBJ2-7; D is uncertain. Germline-derived CDR1 and CDR2 are MGHRA and YSYEKL. This CDR3 is built from 16 residues. Trimming pared 3 bases from V and 1 base from J, leaving 16 bases between. CDR3 in amino acids: CASSHAAWNRSYEQYF. CDR3 sequence (DNA): TGCGCCAGCAGCCACGCCGCTTGGAACAGATCCTACGAGCAGTACTTC.

In this sample, this clone turned up a few times. V gene TRBV5-8 combines with J gene TRBJ1-2; possible D gene TRBD1, 5 bases. The CDR3 sequence is 13 residues long. The germline V gene has CDR1 SGHTS and CDR2 YDEGEE. V gave up 0 bases and J gave up 4 bases, with 7 bases separating them. CDR3 region: CASSLAGIYGYTF. As DNA, the CDR3 is TGTGCCAGCAGCTTGGCAGGGATCTATGGCTACACCTTC.

CDR3 in DNA: TGTGCCAGCAGCTATTTTCTTACAGGCTCTGGGGCCAACGTCCTGACTTTC. Protein: CASSYFLTGSGANVLTF. The chain carries TRBV11-1 and TRBJ2-6, with D possibly TRBD1 on 5 matching bases. V was cut by 4 bases and J by 0 bases, with 13 bases left in between. The CDR3 consists of 17 residues. From germline, CDR1 is SGHAT and CDR2 FQDESV (reference sequence). Variable domain in full (rest from reference TRBV11-1 and TRBJ2-6): EAEVAQSPRYKITEKSQAVAFWCDPISGHATLYWYRQILGQGPELLVQFQDESVVDDSQLPKDRFSAERLKGVDSTLKIQPAELGDSAMYLCASSYFLTGSGANVLTFGAGSRLTVL.

V gene TRBV11-2 combines with J gene TRBJ2-3, with a weak D call TRBD1 (5 bases). Per germline, CDR1 SGHAT and CDR2 FQNNGV. This CDR3 is 14 amino acids long. The V end was cut by 3 bases, the J end by 4 bases, with 11 bases between. CDR3 in DNA: TGTGCCAGCAGCTTCAGCCAGGGCCCAGATACGCAGTATTTT. Translated: CASSFSQGPDTQYF.

The genes are TRBV2 and TRBJ2-1, with TRBD2 matching 7 bases. This CDR3 is built from 13 residues. CDR1 is SNHLY, CDR2 FYNNEI, per germline. Germline trimming cut 4 bases from V and 4 bases from J; bases unmatched to any gene: 1. CDR3 DNA: TGTGCCAGCAGTGGGGAGGGTTACAATGAGCAGTTCTTC. Its translation: CASSGEGYNEQFF.

The chain joins TRBV6-5 to TRBJ2-1; unclear D gene. Germline V CDR1 and CDR2: MNHEY, SVGAGI. The CDR3 totals 11 residues. V was pared by 8 bases and J by 7 bases, with 9 bases between. CDR3 in amino acids: CASAERNEQFF. Written as DNA, the CDR3 is TGTGCCAGCGCGGAACGGAATGAGCAGTTCTTC.

The chain has TRBV6-6 and TRBJ1-5; TRBD1 might be the D (5 bases). Trimming removed 0 bases from V and 2 bases from J, with 11 bases in between. This CDR3 region has 16 residues. CDR1 MNHNY and CDR2 SVGAGI come from the germline V gene (reference sequence). CDR3 sequence: CASSYSPGNGNQPQHF. CDR3 in DNA: TGTGCCAGCAGTTACTCGCCAGGGAACGGCAATCAGCCCCAGCATTTT.

The V and J genes are TRBV5-4 and TRBJ2-1; TRBD1 matches 7 bases. V lost 10 bases and J lost 1; bases outside the gene matches: 2. The length of the CDR3 is 12 residues. The germline CDR1 and CDR2 sequences are SGHNT and YYREEE (reference sequence). CDR3: CAARGSYNEQFF. The CDR3 DNA is TGTGCCGCCAGGGGGTCCTACAATGAGCAGTTCTTC. Complete variable domain (other parts from reference TRBV5-4 and TRBJ2-1): ETGVTQSPTHLIKTRGQQVTLRCSSQSGHNTVSWYQQALGQGPQFIFQYYREEENGRGNFPPRFSGLQFPNYSSELNVNALELDDSALYLCAARGSYNEQFFGPGTRLTVL.

This clone was detected a few times. This specimen includes other DNA sequences encoding the same CDR3. V and J are TRBV10-3 and TRBJ2-3; the D gene is possibly TRBD2 (5 bases). CDR1 and CDR2 from the germline V gene are ENHRY and SYGVKD. This CDR3 has 12 residues. The V and J ends lost 3 bases and 5 bases respectively, with 6 bases between them. CDR3 DNA sequence: TGTGCCATCAGTGAACGGGAAGATACGCAGTATTTT. Its protein product is CAISEREDTQYF.

This clone was found a few times. This sequence joins TRBV27 and TRBJ2-1; D possibly corresponds to TRBD1 (5 bases). Germline V CDR1 and CDR2: MNHEY, SMNVEV (reference sequence). This CDR3 comprises 14 residues. The CDR3 region is CETRRTLFYNEQFF. The CDR3 region has the DNA TGTGAAACCCGGCGGACACTATTTTACAATGAGCAGTTCTTC.

The chain combines TRBV30 with TRBJ2-6, with D possibly matching TRBD1 (5 bases). There are 14 residues in the CDR3. The V gene lost 8 bases and the J gene lost 0 bases, with 11 bases spanning the gap. The germline CDR1 and CDR2 sequences are GTSNPN and SVGIG (reference sequence). The CDR3 nucleotides read TGTGCCGGCAGGGATCTCTCTGGGGCCAACGTCCTGACTTTC. Translation: CAGRDLSGANVLTF.

The chain carries TRBV14 and TRBJ2-3, with 13 bases lining up with TRBD2. After removal of 5 bases from V and 4 bases from J, the junction contained 6 bases not matched to a gene. This CDR3 spans 16 amino acids. Germline V CDR1 and CDR2: SGHDN, FVKESK. The chain's CDR3 is CASSIGLAGVSDTQYF. CDR3 DNA sequence: TGTGCCAGCAGCATAGGACTAGCGGGGGTCTCAGATACGCAGTATTTT.

This chain joins TRBV7-9 and TRBJ2-3; a possible D gene is TRBD2 (7 bases). Trimming took off 1 base at V and 1 base at J, with 12 bases between the two ends. Looked up from germline, CDR1 is SEHNR and CDR2 is FQNEAQ (reference sequence). The CDR3 loop spans 16 amino acids. CDR3 DNA sequence: TGTGCCAGCAGCTTAGGACGGGGGGCTGGCACAGATACGCAGTATTTT. Its protein product is CASSLGRGAGTDTQYF. The variable domain in full, with the rest retrieved from reference TRBV7-9 and TRBJ2-3, is DTGVSQNPRHKITKRGQNVTFRCDPISEHNRLYWYRQTLGQGPEFLTYFQNEAQLEKSRLLSDRFSAERPKGSFSTLEIQRTEQGDSAMYLCASSLGRGAGTDTQYFGPGTRLTVL.

The chain is built from TRBV9 and TRBJ2-1; D might be TRBD1 (5 bases). From germline, CDR1 is SGDLS and CDR2 YYNGEE. Trimming pared 1 base from V and 7 bases from J, leaving 15 bases between. The length of the CDR3 is 15 residues. The CDR3 nucleotides read TGTGCCAGCAGCGTAACAGGAAAGGGTACGAATGAGCAGTTCTTC. As protein: CASSVTGKGTNEQFF.

A few counts support this clone. The CDR3: CASSYSRYQPQHF. CDR3 DNA sequence: TGTGCCAGCAGTTACTCCCGTTATCAGCCCCAGCATTTT. The chain has TRBV6-5 and TRBJ1-5; D is unresolved. V shed 0 bases and J shed 5 bases, with 5 bases lying between them. This CDR3 spans 13 amino acids. In germline, CDR1 is MNHEY, CDR2 SVGAGI.

This clone occurred a few times. The chain employs TRBV30 and TRBJ2-2; 11 nucleotides line up with TRBD2. The J segment lost 0 bases and the V segment lost 3 bases, leaving 6 bases of the junction unmatched. This CDR3 is built from 17 residues. Germline CDR1 GTSNPN, CDR2 SVGIG (reference sequence). DNA for the CDR3: TGTGCCTGGAGGAGGCTAGCGGGGGGAGCGAACACCGGGGAGCTGTTTTTT. Protein sequence: CAWRRLAGGANTGELFF.

This clone has just a few counts. The chain is built from TRBV5-1 and TRBJ2-1, with D hard to call. Germline CDR1 is SGHRS and CDR2 is YFSETQ. The CDR3 consists of 12 residues. The germline V and J ends were trimmed by 0 bases and 8 bases, with 6 bases remaining between them. For the CDR3, the DNA is TGCGCCAGCAGCTTGGACGGGTATGAGCAGTTCTTC. As protein: CASSLDGYEQFF.

This chain joins TRBV7-9 and TRBJ2-3, with no clear D. The CDR3 covers 14 residues. V lost 1 base and J lost 0, with 5 bases in between. In germline, CDR1 is SEHNR, CDR2 FQNEAQ (reference sequence). CDR3 amino acids: CASSLVGSTDTQYF. The DNA for the CDR3 is TGTGCCAGCAGCTTAGTCGGGAGCACAGATACGCAGTATTTT.

The V gene is TRBV5-4, the J gene TRBJ2-7; 9 bases are a match to TRBD1. CDR1 and CDR2 (germline): SGHNT, YYREEE (reference sequence). The CDR3 is made up of 15 amino acids. Unmatched junction bases numbered 5, after V lost 4 bases and J lost 0 bases. The DNA for the CDR3 is TGTGCCAGCAGCCTCGGACAGGGGAGCTCCTACGAGCAGTACTTC. Protein sequence: CASSLGQGSSYEQYF.

V is TRBV29-1 and J is TRBJ2-3; D is possibly TRBD2 (5 bases). This CDR3 has 14 residues. Germline V gene lookup returns CDR1 SQVTM and CDR2 ANQGSEA. V dropped 3 bases and J dropped 0 bases, with 10 bases sitting between them. CDR3: CSVDSRGSTDTQYF. The CDR3 DNA follows: TGCAGCGTTGATTCCCGGGGTAGCACAGATACGCAGTATTTT.

This clone turned up a few times. The J gene is TRBJ1-3, the V gene TRBV9; TRBD1 agrees at 9 bases. This CDR3 region has 15 residues. Trimming removed 3 bases from V and 3 bases from J; junction bases left unmatched: 4. CDR1 SGDLS and CDR2 YYNGEE come from the germline V gene. CDR3 protein: CASSARTGDGNTIYF. The DNA of the CDR3 is TGTGCCAGCAGCGCCAGGACAGGGGATGGAAACACCATATATTTT.

V gene TRBV5-1 combines with J gene TRBJ2-7, with D perhaps TRBD1 (6 bases). Germline V gene sequence: CDR1 SGHRS, CDR2 YFSETQ. The CDR3 consists of 14 residues. V dropped 0 bases and J dropped 1 base, with 8 bases sitting between them. The CDR3 bases are TGCGCCAGCAGCTTGGCCGGGACATCCTACGAGCAGTACTTC. It specifies CASSLAGTSYEQYF.

The chain is built from TRBV7-2 and TRBJ2-2; weak D call: TRBD2 (5 bases). The V and J ends lost 5 bases and 3 bases respectively, with 13 bases between them. This CDR3 contains 15 residues. Germline V gene lookup returns CDR1 SGHTA and CDR2 FQGNSA. As DNA, the CDR3 is TGTGCCAGCAGCCCCCGGAGGATCCACACCGGGGAGCTGTTTTTT. Its translation is CASSPRRIHTGELFF. Full variable domain (missing parts from reference TRBV7-2 and TRBJ2-2): GAGVSQSPSNKVTEKGKDVELRCDPISGHTALYWYRQSLGQGLEFLIYFQGNSAPDKSGLPSDRFSAERTGGSVSTLTIQRTQQEDSAVYLCASSPRRIHTGELFFGEGSRLTVL.

This clone was seen only a few times. The V and J genes are TRBV7-2 and TRBJ1-1; 7 bases match TRBD1. The J segment lost 1 base and the V segment lost 5 bases, leaving 4 bases of the junction unmatched. This CDR3 is 14 amino acids long. Per the germline V gene, CDR1 is SGHTA and CDR2 is FQGNSA. The CDR3 nucleotides are TGTGCCAGCAGCAACAGACAGGGGAACACTGAAGCTTTCTTT. Amino acid sequence: CASSNRQGNTEAFF.

V gene TRBV19 combines with J gene TRBJ1-2, with D perhaps matching TRBD1 (5 bases). Germline-derived CDR1 and CDR2 are LNHDA and SQIVND (reference sequence). Trimming shortened V by 4 bases and J by 5 bases, and 17 bases separated the two germline ends. The CDR3 is 15 amino acids. The CDR3 loop reads CASSTDSILLYGYTF. In nucleotides, the CDR3 is TGTGCCAGTAGTACCGACAGTATTCTATTATATGGCTACACCTTC.

The chain has TRBV30 and TRBJ1-1; tentatively, D is TRBD1 (5 bases). This CDR3 is 11 amino acids long. The ends were cut back, 0 bases at V and 13 bases at J, with 12 bases in the middle. Germline-derived CDR1 and CDR2 are GTSNPN and SVGIG (reference sequence). The CDR3 spells CAWSVRQPGFF. CDR3 nucleotide sequence: TGTGCCTGGAGTGTACGACAGCCAGGTTTCTTT.